Sequencing of this T cell receptor beta chain was carried out in a study of early T cells in non-severe SARS-CoV-2 infection. Across the whole study: With bulk RNA from unsorted whole blood as input, sequencing yielded unpaired chains.

The CDR3 spans 15 residues. The V segment lost 5 bases and the J segment 2 bases; nucleotides outside the gene matches: 7. TCRdb re-analysed the 5' RACE reads in MiXCR, keeping a single row per CDR3 protein. The sample holds 65,000 to 75,000 distinct CDR3 sequences, under 14% seen once. The rearrangement links TRBV12-3 or TRBV12-4 to TRBJ2-5; 8 positions agree with TRBD2. This TCR came from an adult who was a healthcare worker with PCR-confirmed SARS-CoV-2 infection or an uninfected control (not recorded which). Material for sequencing was whole blood. The CDR3 bases are TGTGCCAGCAGTCGGCTAGCGGGTCTACAAGAGACCCAGTACTTC. This codes for CASSRLAGLQETQYF.